Shown below are 10 T cell receptor beta chains from a single sample sequenced in a study of T cells in Graves' hyperthyroidism and ophthalmopathy. Amplification of TCR beta CDR3 regions used RNA as the template. RT-PCR in the first round (using the HTBI primer set) targeted the TCR CDR3. TCRdb analysed the multiplex PCR reads with MiXCR anew, one entry per CDR3 protein. The sample shows a few hundred thousand distinct CDR3 sequences, around 16% of them seen only once. Sequencing was carried out using blood. The source of these receptors is a woman aged 18-29 years with Graves' hyperthyroidism.

This clonotype was recorded at least ten times. This sequence joins TRBV7-2 and TRBJ2-5; unclear D gene. The CDR3 length is 13 residues. Germline CDR1 SGHTA, CDR2 FQGNSA. Trimming took off 0 bases at V and 5 bases at J, with 7 bases between the two ends. As DNA, the CDR3 is TGTGCCAGCAGCTTAGCAGCGAGTGAGACCCAGTACTTC. Residues: CASSLAASETQYF.

This clonotype was detected only a few times. The V gene is TRBV20-1, the J gene TRBJ2-7; no definite D call. This CDR3 is built from 16 residues. Germline CDR1 reads DFQATT; CDR2 reads SNEGSKA (reference sequence). Trimming cost V 4 bases and J 0 bases, with 19 bases left between them. The DNA of the CDR3 is TGCAGTGCTAATGCCTTGGCCGGCCTTAGCTCCTACGAGCAGTACTTC. Residues: CSANALAGLSSYEQYF.

This clonotype was recorded a few times. A much larger clone differs by one base, so this may be a read error. The V and J genes are TRBV12-3 or TRBV12-4 and TRBJ1-2; D not certain. CDR3 size: 12 residues. DNA for the CDR3: TGTACCAGCAGTCCCCCGCGGGGTGGCTACACCTTC. Translated: CTSSPPRGGYTF.

This clonotype was picked up many times. The rearrangement uses TRBV28 and TRBJ1-5; 8 bases map to TRBD1. Unmatched junction bases numbered 11, after V lost 6 bases and J lost 7 bases. CDR1 is MDHEN and CDR2 is SYDVKM in the germline V gene. This CDR3 is 15 amino acids long. This CDR3 reads CASRPGGKEGQPQHF. In DNA, the CDR3 is TGTGCCAGCAGGCCAGGGGGCAAAGAGGGGCAGCCCCAGCATTTT.

This clonotype showed up just a few times. A much larger clone lies one base from this, so it may be a read error. The J gene is TRBJ2-3, the V gene TRBV2; D gene unclear. V was pared by 6 bases and J by 6 bases, with 16 bases between. Germline V gene lookup returns CDR1 SNHLY and CDR2 FYNNEI. This CDR3 contains 14 residues. The CDR3 bases are TGTGCCAGCAGGTACTGCTCCCCCGCCGATACGCAGTATTTT. Protein: CASRYCSPADTQYF. The full variable domain, completed using reference TRBV2 and TRBJ2-3, is EPEVTQTPSHQVTQMGQEVILRCVPISNHLYFYWYRQILGQKVEFLVSFYNNEISEKSEIFDDQFSVERPDGSNFTLKIRSTKLEDSAMYFCASRYCSPADTQYFGPGTRLTVL.

This clonotype was picked up many times. The chain carries TRBV20-1 and TRBJ2-7; 7 bases line up with TRBD2. J lost 3 bases, V lost 3 bases, and 8 bases had no gene match. CDR1 and CDR2 (germline): DFQATT, SNEGSKA (reference sequence). The CDR3 totals 14 residues. The CDR3 DNA follows: TGCAGTGCTAGTGCGGCGGGAGCGGTCTACGAGCAGTACTTC. This codes for CSASAAGAVYEQYF.

This chain uses TRBV15 with TRBJ2-7; a possible D gene is TRBD2 (6 bases). CDR1 is LNHNV and CDR2 is YYDKDF in the germline V gene (reference sequence). The V end was cut by 0 bases, the J end by 7 bases, with 19 bases between. The CDR3 is 16 amino acids. The CDR3 is CATSRDRDSRPREQYF. The CDR3, as DNA: TGTGCCACCAGCAGAGATCGGGACTCCCGCCCTAGGGAGCAGTACTTC. The full variable domain, completed using reference TRBV15 and TRBJ2-7, is DAMVIQNPRYQVTQFGKPVTLSCSQTLNHNVMYWYQQKSSQAPKLLFHYYDKDFNNEADTPDNFQSRRPNTSFCFLDIRSPGLGDTAMYLCATSRDRDSRPREQYFGPGTRLTVT.

This clonotype was detected ten times or more. The rearrangement uses TRBV28 and TRBJ1-2; a possible D gene is TRBD1 (6 bases). This CDR3 is 14 amino acids long. The V gene lost 4 bases and the J gene lost 3 bases, with 12 bases spanning the gap. CDR1 and CDR2 (germline): MDHEN, SYDVKM. The DNA for the CDR3 is TGTGCCAGCAGTTCGCCCCCAGGGGACTATGGCTACACCTTC. The encoded protein is CASSSPPGDYGYTF.

This clonotype was counted at least ten times. The V gene is TRBV2, the J gene TRBJ1-1, with D uncertain. V was clipped by 2 bases and J by 5 bases, with 9 bases between them. Germline V gene sequence: CDR1 SNHLY, CDR2 FYNNEI. This CDR3 contains 13 residues. In nucleotides, the CDR3 is TGTGCCAGCAGTGAAAGCCCGAGAACTGAAGCTTTCTTT. Translation gives CASSESPRTEAFF. Supplemented by reference TRBV2 and TRBJ1-1, the full variable domain reads EPEVTQTPSHQVTQMGQEVILRCVPISNHLYFYWYRQILGQKVEFLVSFYNNEISEKSEIFDDQFSVERPDGSNFTLKIRSTKLEDSAMYFCASSESPRTEAFFGQGTRLTVV.

This clonotype appeared many times. This chain connects TRBV2 to TRBJ2-1; perhaps D is TRBD1 or TRBD2 (5 bases each). Trimming removed 6 bases from V and 0 bases from J, with 15 bases in between. The CDR3 totals 16 residues. Germline V CDR1 and CDR2: SNHLY, FYNNEI. The CDR3: CASRRGQRSSYNEQFF. In DNA form, the CDR3 reads TGTGCCAGCAGGAGGGGCCAGCGAAGCTCCTACAATGAGCAGTTCTTC.